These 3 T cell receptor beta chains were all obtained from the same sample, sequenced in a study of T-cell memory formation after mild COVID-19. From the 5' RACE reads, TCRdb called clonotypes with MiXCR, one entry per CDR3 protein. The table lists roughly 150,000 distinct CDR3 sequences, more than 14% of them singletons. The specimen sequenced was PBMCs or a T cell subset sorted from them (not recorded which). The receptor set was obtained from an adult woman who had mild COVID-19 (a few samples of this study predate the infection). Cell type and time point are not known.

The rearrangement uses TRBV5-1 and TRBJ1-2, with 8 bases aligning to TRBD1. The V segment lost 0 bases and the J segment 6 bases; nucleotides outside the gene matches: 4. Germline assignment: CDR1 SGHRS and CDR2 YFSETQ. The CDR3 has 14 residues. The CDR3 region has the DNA TGCGCCAGCAGCTTGGAGGGACAGGCTAATGGCTACACCTTC. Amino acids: CASSLEGQANGYTF. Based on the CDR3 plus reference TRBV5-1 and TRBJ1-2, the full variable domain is KAGVTQTPRYLIKTRGQQVTLSCSPISGHRSVSWYQQTPGQGLQFLFEYFSETQRNKGNFPGRFSGRQFSNSRSEMNVSTLELGDSALYLCASSLEGQANGYTFGSGTRLTVV.

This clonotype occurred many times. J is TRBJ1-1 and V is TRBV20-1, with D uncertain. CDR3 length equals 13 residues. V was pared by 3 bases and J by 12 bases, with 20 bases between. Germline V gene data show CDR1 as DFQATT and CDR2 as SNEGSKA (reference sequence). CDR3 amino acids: CSASSPGREATFF. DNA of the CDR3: TGCAGTGCTAGTAGTCCCGGGCGGGAGGCAACTTTCTTT.

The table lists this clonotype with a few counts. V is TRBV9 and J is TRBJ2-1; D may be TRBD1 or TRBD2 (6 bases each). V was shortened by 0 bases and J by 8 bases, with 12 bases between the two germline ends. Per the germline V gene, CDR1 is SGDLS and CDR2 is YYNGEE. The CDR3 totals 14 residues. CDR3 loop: CASSVVLGGDEQFF. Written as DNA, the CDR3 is TGTGCCAGCAGCGTAGTATTGGGGGGCGATGAGCAGTTCTTC.